This TCR beta chain was obtained from a study of blood T cells in healthy people across ages. CDR3 length equals 15 residues. Per germline, CDR1 LGHDT and CDR2 YNNKEL (reference sequence). The V and J ends lost 4 bases and 2 bases, in that order; junction bases with no gene match: 3. Through a sample-barcoded 5' primer and a J-beta primer mix, a second PCR was run for roughly 6 to 12 cycles. The authors tagged each cDNA molecule using a template-switch adaptor with 12 random nucleotides. TCRdb called the 5' RACE reads again in MiXCR, with one record for every CDR3 protein. The profile shows 910,000 or so distinct CDR3 sequences, about 51% of them singletons. Overall study findings and caveats: The study found TCR beta diversity correlated strongly with naive T cell percentage.

Healthy Caucasian individuals from Russia aged about 6 to 95 were enrolled as donors. This clonotype was counted a few times. Its antigen is currently unknown. This may stem from a read error, because a much larger clone lies one nucleotide away. The rearrangement links TRBV3-1 to TRBJ2-3, with TRBD2 identical over 10 bases. The clonotype was recovered from a woman in her fifties or sixties in good health. The sample taken for sequencing was blood. CDR3 bases: TGTGCCAGCAGCCCCGGGACTAGCGACACAGATACGCAGTATTTT. The encoded protein is CASSPGTSDTDTQYF.